This T cell receptor beta chain appears in the sequencing data of a study of blood T cell repertoires in COVID-19 (dated by TCRdb to 2018 to 2020). For the wider study: Samples covering the acute and convalescent phases of COVID-19 were provided by collaborators in the United States, Italy and Spain. Samples were obtained from the ongoing ImmuneRACE study (first 160 participants) and from over 1,000 subjects provided by 6 global collaborators. Subjects who had been exposed to COVID-19, were actively infected with it, or had recovered from it provided the deeply sampled blood TCRbeta repertoires that made up the dataset. The repertoires were made available in a free public database intended to serve as a resource for research on the immune response to SARS-CoV-2. Where available, HLA class I and class II types were obtained from metadata supplied by the sample provider rather than from assay-based typing. The material from the prospective study consisted of cDNA or gDNA derived from T cells, B-cell-depleted T cells, or PBMCs. Nearly every sample came with metadata listing a de-identified subject ID, COVID-19 status, age in years and sex.

TCRbeta CDR3 regions were amplified from genomic DNA by means of the immunoSEQ Assay, a bias-controlled multiplex PCR. The authors' analysis ran thus. Within the assay, amplification of reference gene primers was used to estimate how many nucleated cells each sample contained. Sequence reads were collapsed and filtered to measure the absolute abundance of every unique TCRbeta CDR3 rearrangement. For each sample, productive Simpson clonality was calculated as the square root of Simpson's diversity index across productive rearrangements. The table comes from immuneACCESS by way of TCRdb, which keeps in-frame sequences with V and J called. Part of the clones is missing from these tables; in studies checked, under half for an unresolved V gene and the rest for unknown reasons. The V and J calls and clone size come from that table; D and trimming were worked out from the DNA. In all, the sample holds around 250,000 clones, and around 88% of those were seen once. The ten largest clones add up to roughly 3.7% of the sample.

Concerning this clone itself: Its antigen is not yet known. No base qualities exist here, and no much larger clone lies one base off it.

Overall results and qualifications from the work: How much clinical and demographic metadata was included differed by source and by participant, and the metadata was provided uncurated.

Participants in the prospective study were aged roughly 18 to 100 years, lived in approximately 26 United States geographic areas, and enrolled through a virtual design. In the prospective study, cohorts were assigned on the basis of participant-reported clinical history obtained from a screening survey and a study questionnaire. Recovered participants in ImmuneRACE Cohort 3 were defined as having two consecutive negative NP/OP PCR tests, clearance from a healthcare professional, or resolution of symptoms. In the prospective study, whole blood, serum and a nasopharyngeal or oropharyngeal swab were collected from each participant by mobile phlebotomists. Additional blood draws and questionnaires over an approximately two-month period could optionally be provided by prospective study participants. Blood samples from the prospective study were shipped frozen or at room temperature prior to DNA extraction.

The CDR3 runs 12 amino acids, cysteine and phenylalanine included. Of all the DNA, just the CDR3 is kept, 36 bases in frame from base 1. For CDR1 and CDR2, the germline V gene lists SGDLS and YYNGEE. V is pruned by 4 bases and J by 7 bases, leaving 3 bases of the junction without a gene match. The sample was PBMCs or T cells enriched from blood (not recorded which). Here the chain combines TRBV9 and TRBJ1-2; TRBD1 lines up with 8 middle nucleotides. This TCR derives from a woman aged 25 to 45 who had recovered from COVID-19. The sequenced DNA is TGTGCCAGCAGCCGGACAGGGTCTGGCTACACCTTC. Its product reads: CASSRTGSGYTF.